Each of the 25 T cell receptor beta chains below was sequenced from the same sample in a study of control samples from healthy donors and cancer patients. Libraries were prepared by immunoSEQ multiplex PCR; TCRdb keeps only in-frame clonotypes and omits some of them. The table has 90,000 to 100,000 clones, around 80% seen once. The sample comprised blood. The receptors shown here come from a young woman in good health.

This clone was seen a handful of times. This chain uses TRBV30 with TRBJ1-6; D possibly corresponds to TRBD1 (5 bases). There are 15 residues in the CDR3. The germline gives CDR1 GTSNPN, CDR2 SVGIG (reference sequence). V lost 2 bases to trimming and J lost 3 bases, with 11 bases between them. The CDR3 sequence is CAWSRRQLYNSPLHF. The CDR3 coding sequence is TGTGCCTGGAGTAGACGACAGCTCTATAATTCACCCCTCCACTTT.

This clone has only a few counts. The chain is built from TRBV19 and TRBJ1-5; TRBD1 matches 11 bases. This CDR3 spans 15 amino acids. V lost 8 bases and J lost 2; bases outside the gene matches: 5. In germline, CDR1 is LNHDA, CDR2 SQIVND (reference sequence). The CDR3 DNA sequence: TGTGCCAGTGAAGGGGGACAGGGGGGCAATCAGCCCCAGCATTTT. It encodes CASEGGQGGNQPQHF.

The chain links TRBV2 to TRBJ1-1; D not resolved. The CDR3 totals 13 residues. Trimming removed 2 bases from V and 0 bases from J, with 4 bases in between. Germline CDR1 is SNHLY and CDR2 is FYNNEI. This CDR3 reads CASSERVNTEAFF. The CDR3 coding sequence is TGTGCCAGCAGTGAACGGGTGAACACTGAAGCTTTCTTT.

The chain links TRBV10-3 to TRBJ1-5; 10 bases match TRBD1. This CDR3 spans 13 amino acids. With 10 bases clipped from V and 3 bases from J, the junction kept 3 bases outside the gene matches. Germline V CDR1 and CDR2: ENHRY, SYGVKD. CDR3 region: CATTGGLNQPQHF. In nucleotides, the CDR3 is TGTGCCACGACAGGGGGCCTCAATCAGCCCCAGCATTTT.

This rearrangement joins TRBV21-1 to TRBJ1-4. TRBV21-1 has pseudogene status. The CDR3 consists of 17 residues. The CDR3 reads CASSKEGTRATNEKLFF. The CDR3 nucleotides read TGTGCCAGCAGCAAAGAGGGCACCCGTGCAACTAATGAAAAACTGTTTTTT.

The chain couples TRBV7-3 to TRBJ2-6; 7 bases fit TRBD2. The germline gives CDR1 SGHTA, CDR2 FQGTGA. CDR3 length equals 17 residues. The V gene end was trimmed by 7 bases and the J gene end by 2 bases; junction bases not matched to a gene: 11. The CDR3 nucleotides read TGTGCCAGCACCTCGAGGGGAGGGTTTGCTGGGGCCAACGTCCTGACTTTC. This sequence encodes CASTSRGGFAGANVLTF.

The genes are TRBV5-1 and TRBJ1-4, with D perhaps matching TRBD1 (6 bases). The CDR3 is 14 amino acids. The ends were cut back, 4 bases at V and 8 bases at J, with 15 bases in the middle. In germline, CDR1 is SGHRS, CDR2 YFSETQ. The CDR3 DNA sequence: TGCGCCAGCAGCGTATCCGGGACAACCGAAAAACTGTTTTTT. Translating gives CASSVSGTTEKLFF.

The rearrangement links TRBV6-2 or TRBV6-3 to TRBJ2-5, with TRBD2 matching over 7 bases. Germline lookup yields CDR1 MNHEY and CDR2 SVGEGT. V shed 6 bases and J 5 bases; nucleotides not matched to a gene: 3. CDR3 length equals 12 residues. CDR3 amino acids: CASSRLAETQYF. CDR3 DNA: TGTGCCAGCAGCAGACTAGCCGAGACCCAGTACTTC.

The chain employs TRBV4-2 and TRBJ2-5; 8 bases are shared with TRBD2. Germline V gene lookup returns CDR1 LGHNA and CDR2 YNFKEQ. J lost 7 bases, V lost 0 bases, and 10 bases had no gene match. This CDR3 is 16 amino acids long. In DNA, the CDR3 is TGTGCCAGCAGCCAAGAAGGGGATGTGAGCGGGGGGACCCAGTACTTC. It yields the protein CASSQEGDVSGGTQYF.

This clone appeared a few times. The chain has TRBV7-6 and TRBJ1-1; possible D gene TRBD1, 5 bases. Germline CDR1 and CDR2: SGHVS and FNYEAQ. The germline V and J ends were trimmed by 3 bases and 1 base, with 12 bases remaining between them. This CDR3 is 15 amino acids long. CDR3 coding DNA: TGTGCCAGCAGCTTTACCGAGGGGTGGAACACTGAAGCTTTCTTT. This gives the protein CASSFTEGWNTEAFF.

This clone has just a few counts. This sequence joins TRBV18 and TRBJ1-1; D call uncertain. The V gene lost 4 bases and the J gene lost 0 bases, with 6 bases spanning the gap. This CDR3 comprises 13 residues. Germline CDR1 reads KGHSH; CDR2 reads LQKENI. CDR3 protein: CASSRALNTEAFF. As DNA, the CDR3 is TGTGCCAGCTCACGGGCCTTGAACACTGAAGCTTTCTTT. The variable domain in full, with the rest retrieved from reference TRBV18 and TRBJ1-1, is NAGVMQNPRHLVRRRGQEARLRCSPMKGHSHVYWYRQLPEEGLKFMVYLQKENIIDESGMPKERFSAEFPKEGPSILRIQQVVRGDSAAYFCASSRALNTEAFFGQGTRLTVV.

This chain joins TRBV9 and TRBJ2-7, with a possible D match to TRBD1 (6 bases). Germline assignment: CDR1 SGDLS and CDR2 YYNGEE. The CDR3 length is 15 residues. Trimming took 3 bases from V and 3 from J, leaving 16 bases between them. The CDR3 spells CASSAAWTVDYEQYF. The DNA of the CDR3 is TGTGCCAGCAGCGCCGCCTGGACAGTTGACTACGAGCAGTACTTC.

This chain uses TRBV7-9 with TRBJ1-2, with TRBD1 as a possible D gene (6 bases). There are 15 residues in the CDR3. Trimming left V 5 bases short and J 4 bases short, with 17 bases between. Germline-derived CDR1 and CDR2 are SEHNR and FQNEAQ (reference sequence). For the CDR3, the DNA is TGTGCCAGCAGCCCGGGACAAAAGAGTCCCTATGGCTACACCTTC. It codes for CASSPGQKSPYGYTF.

DNA of the CDR3: TGTGCCAGCAGAGGACAGGGGAGGTCCGAGCAGTACTTC. Protein: CASRGQGRSEQYF. V usage is TRBV27 and J usage is TRBJ2-7, with 9 nucleotides matching TRBD1. This CDR3 is built from 13 residues. The ends lost 6 bases at V and 6 bases at J; junction bases unmatched: 6. Germline V gives CDR1 MNHEY, CDR2 SMNVEV (reference sequence).

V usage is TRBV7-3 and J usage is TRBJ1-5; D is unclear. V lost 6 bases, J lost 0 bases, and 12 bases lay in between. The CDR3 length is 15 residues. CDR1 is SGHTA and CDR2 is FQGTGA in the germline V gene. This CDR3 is CASSWALNSNQPQHF. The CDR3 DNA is TGTGCCAGCAGTTGGGCCTTAAATAGCAATCAGCCCCAGCATTTT.

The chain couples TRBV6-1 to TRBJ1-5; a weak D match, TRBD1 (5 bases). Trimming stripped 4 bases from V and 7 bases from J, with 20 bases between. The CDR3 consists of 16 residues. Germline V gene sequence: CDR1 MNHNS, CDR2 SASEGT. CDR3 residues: CASSGYDSPGPQPQHF. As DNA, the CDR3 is TGTGCCAGCAGTGGCTACGACAGCCCAGGGCCACAGCCCCAGCATTTT.

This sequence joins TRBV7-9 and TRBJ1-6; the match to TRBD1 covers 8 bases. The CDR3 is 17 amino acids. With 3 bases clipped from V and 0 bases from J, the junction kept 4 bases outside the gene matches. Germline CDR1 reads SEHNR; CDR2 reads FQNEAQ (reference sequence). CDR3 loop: CASSLDRDPSYNSPLHF. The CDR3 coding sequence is TGTGCCAGCAGCTTGGACAGGGATCCCTCCTATAATTCACCCCTCCACTTT. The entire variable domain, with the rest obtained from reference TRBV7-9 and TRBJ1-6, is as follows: DTGVSQNPRHKITKRGQNVTFRCDPISEHNRLYWYRQTLGQGPEFLTYFQNEAQLEKSRLLSDRFSAERPKGSFSTLEIQRTEQGDSAMYLCASSLDRDPSYNSPLHFGNGTRLTVT.

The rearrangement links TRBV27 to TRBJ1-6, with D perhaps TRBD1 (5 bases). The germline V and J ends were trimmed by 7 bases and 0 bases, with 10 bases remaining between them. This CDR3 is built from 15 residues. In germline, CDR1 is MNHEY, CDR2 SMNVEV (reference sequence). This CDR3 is CASNAGPSYNSPLHF. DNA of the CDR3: TGTGCCAGCAACGCAGGGCCCTCCTATAATTCACCCCTCCACTTT.

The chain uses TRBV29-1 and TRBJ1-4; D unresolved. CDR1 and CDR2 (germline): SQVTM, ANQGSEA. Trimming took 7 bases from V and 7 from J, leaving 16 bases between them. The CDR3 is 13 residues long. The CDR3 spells CSALGANSEKLFF. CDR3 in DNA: TGCAGCGCCCTCGGAGCCAACTCTGAAAAACTGTTTTTT.

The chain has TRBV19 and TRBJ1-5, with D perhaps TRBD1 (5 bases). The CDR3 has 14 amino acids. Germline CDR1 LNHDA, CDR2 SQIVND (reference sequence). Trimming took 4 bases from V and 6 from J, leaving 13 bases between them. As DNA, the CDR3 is TGTGCCAGTAGTAACAGCGGCGGGGGTCAGCCCCAGCATTTT. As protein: CASSNSGGGQPQHF.

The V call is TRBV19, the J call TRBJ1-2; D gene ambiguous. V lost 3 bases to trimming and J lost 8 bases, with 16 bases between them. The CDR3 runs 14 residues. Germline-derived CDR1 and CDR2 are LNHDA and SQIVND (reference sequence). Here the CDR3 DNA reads TGTGCCAGTAGTATTGAGGACGGCGGTGCCGGCTACACCTTC. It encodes CASSIEDGGAGYTF.

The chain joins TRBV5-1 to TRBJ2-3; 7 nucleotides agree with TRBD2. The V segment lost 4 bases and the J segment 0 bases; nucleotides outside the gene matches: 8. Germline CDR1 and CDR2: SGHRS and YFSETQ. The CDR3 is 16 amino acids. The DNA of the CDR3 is TGCGCCAGCAGCCCCGGGGGGACGGTAAGCACAGATACGCAGTATTTT. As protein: CASSPGGTVSTDTQYF.

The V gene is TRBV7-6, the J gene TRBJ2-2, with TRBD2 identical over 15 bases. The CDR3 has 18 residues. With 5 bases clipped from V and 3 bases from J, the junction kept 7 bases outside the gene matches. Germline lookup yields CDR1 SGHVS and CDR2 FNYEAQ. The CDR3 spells CASSEGLAGGPYTGELFF. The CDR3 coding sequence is TGTGCCAGCAGCGAAGGACTAGCGGGGGGGCCCTACACCGGGGAGCTGTTTTTT.

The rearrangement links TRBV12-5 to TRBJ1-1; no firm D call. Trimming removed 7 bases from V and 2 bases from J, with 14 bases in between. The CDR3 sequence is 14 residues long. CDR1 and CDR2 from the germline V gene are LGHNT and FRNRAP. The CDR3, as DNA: TGTGCTAGTGCCTTCGGGGTAGGAAACACTGAAGCTTTCTTT. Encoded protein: CASAFGVGNTEAFF.

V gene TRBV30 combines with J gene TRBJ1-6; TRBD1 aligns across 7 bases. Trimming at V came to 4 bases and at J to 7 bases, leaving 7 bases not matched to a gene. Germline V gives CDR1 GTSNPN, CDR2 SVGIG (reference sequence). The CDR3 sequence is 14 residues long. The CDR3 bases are TGTGCCTGGACGCCCGACAGGGCGAATTCACCCCTCCACTTT. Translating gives CAWTPDRANSPLHF.